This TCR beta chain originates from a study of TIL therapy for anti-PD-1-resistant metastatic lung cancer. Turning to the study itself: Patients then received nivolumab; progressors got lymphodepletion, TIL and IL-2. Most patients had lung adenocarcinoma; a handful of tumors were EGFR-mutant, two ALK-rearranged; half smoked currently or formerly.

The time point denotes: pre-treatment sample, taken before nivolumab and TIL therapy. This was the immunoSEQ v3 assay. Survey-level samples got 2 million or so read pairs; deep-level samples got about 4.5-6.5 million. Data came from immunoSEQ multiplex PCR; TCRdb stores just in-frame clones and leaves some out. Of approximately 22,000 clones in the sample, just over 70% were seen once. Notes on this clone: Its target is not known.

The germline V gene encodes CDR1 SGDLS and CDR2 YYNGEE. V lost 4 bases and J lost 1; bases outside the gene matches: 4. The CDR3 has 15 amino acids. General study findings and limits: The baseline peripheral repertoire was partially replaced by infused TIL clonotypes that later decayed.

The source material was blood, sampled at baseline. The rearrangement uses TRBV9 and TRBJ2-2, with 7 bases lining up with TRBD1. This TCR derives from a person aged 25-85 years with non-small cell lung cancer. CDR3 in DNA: TGTGCCAGCAGCCCCCGGACAGGGAACACCGGGGAGCTGTTTTTT. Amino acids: CASSPRTGNTGELFF.